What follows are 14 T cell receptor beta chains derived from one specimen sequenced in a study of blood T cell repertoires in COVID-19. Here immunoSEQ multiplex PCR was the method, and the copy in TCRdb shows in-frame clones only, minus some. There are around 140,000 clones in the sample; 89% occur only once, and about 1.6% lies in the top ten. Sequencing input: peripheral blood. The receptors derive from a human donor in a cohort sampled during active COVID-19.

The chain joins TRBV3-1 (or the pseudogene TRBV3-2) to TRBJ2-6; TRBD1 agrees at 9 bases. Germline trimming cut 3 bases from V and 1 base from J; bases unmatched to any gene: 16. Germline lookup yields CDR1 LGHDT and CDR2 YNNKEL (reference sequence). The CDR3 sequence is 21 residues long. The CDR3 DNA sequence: TGTGCCAGCAGCCAGTACCGGGACAGGGTCCCCATCTCATCTGGGGCCAACGTCCTGACTTTC. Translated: CASSQYRDRVPISSGANVLTF.

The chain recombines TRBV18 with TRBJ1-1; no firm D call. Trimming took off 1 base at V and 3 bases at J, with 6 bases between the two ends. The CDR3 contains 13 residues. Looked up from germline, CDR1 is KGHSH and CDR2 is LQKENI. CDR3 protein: CASSPREYTEAFF. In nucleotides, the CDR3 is TGTGCCAGCTCACCACGTGAGTACACTGAAGCTTTCTTT.

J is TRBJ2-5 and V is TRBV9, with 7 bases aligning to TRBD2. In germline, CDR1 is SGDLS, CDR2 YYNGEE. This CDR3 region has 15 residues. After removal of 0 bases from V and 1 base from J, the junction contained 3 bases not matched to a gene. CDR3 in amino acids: CASSVAGGLQETQYF. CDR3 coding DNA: TGTGCCAGCAGCGTAGCGGGGGGACTCCAAGAGACCCAGTACTTC.

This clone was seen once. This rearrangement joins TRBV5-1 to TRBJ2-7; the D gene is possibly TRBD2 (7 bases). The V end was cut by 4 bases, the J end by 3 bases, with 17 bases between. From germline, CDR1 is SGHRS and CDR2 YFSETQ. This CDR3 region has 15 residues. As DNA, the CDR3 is TGCGCCAGCAGCGGAGGACAAGGGGGGGACTACGAGCAGTACTTC. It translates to CASSGGQGGDYEQYF.

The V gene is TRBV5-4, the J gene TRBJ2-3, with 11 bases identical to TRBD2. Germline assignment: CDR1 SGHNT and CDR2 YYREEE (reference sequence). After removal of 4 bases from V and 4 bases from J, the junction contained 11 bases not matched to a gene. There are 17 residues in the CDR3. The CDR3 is CASSPGAPLAGADTQYF. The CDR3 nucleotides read TGTGCCAGCAGCCCGGGGGCTCCACTAGCGGGGGCAGATACGCAGTATTTT. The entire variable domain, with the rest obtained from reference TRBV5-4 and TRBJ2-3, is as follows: ETGVTQSPTHLIKTRGQQVTLRCSSQSGHNTVSWYQQALGQGPQFIFQYYREEENGRGNFPPRFSGLQFPNYSSELNVNALELDDSALYLCASSPGAPLAGADTQYFGPGTRLTVL.

CDR3 in amino acids: CASSPGQGARPQHF. As DNA, the CDR3 is TGTGCCAGCAGCCCCGGACAGGGGGCGAGGCCCCAGCATTTT. This sequence joins TRBV6-5 and TRBJ1-5, with 11 bases identical to TRBD1. V shed 6 bases, J shed 9 bases, and the junction held 7 bases outside the gene matches. From germline, CDR1 is MNHEY and CDR2 SVGAGI. The CDR3 is made up of 14 amino acids.

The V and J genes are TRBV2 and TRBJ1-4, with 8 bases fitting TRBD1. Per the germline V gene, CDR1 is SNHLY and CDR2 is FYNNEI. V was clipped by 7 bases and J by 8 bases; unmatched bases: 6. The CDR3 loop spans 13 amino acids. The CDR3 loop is CASKQGEHEKLFF. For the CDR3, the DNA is TGTGCCAGCAAACAGGGGGAGCACGAAAAACTGTTTTTT.

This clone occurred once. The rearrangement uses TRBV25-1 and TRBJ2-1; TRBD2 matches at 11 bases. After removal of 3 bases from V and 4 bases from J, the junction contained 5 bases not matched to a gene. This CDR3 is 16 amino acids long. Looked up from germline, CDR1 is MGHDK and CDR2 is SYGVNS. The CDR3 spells CASSDPTSGGYNEQFF. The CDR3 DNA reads TGTGCCAGCAGTGACCCAACTAGCGGGGGTTACAATGAGCAGTTCTTC. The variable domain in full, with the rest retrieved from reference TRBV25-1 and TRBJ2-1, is EADIYQTPRYLVIGTGKKITLECSQTMGHDKMYWYQQDPGMELHLIHYSYGVNSTEKGDLSSESTVSRIRTEHFPLTLESARPSHTSQYLCASSDPTSGGYNEQFFGPGTRLTVL.

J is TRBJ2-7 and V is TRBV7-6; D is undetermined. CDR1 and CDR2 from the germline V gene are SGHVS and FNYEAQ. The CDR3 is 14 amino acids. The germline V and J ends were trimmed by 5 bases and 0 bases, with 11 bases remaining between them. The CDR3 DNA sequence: TGTGCCAGCAGCCTAGACGGTGGCTCCTACGAGCAGTACTTC. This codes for CASSLDGGSYEQYF. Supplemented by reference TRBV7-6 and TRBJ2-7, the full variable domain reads GAGVSQSPRYKVTKRGQDVALRCDPISGHVSLYWYRQALGQGPEFLTYFNYEAQQDKSGLPNDRFSAERPEGSISTLTIQRTEQRDSAMYRCASSLDGGSYEQYFGPGTRLTVT.

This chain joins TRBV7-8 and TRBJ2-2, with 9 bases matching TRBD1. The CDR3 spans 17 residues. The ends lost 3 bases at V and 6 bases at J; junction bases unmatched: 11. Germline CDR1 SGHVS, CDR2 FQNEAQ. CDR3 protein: CASSLRGDRVVAGELFF. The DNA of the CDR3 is TGTGCCAGCAGCTTGAGGGGGGACAGGGTCGTCGCCGGGGAGCTGTTTTTT.

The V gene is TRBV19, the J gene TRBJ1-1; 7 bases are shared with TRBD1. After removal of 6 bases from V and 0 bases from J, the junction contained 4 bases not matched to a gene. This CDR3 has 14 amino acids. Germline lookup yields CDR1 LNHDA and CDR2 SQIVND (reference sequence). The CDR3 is CASRKQGLNTEAFF. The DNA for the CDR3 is TGTGCCAGTAGAAAACAGGGGCTGAACACTGAAGCTTTCTTT.

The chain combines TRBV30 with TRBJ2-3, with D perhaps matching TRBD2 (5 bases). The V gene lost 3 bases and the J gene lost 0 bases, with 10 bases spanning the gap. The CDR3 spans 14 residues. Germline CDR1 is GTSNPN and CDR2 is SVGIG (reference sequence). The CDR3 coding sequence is TGTGCCTGGAGCCTAGCCTCAAGCACAGATACGCAGTATTTT. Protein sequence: CAWSLASSTDTQYF.

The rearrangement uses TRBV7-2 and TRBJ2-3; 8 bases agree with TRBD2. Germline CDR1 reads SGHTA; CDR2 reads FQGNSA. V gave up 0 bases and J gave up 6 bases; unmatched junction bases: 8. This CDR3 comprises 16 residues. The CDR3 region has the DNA TGTGCCAGCAGCTTAGCGCTGGGGAGCGGGGGTGATACGCAGTATTTT. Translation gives CASSLALGSGGDTQYF.

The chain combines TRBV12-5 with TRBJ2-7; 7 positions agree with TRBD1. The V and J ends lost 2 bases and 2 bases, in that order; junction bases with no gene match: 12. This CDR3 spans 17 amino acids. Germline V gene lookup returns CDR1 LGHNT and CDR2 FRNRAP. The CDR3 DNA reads TGTGCTAGTGGTTTGCGAATGTGGGGCGACAGGGCCTACGAGCAGTACTTC. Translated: CASGLRMWGDRAYEQYF.